Listed below are T cell receptor beta chains from one sample, sequenced in a study of T-cell memory formation after mild COVID-19. MiXCR was run by TCRdb on the 5' RACE reads, yielding one entry per CDR3 protein. The data contain 450,000 to 650,000 distinct CDR3 sequences, 20% of them seen just once; the ten biggest clones take up 12%. The source material was PBMCs or a T cell subset sorted from them (not recorded which). Receptor source: an adult woman who had mild COVID-19 (a few samples of this study predate the infection). Cell type and time point are not known. The conserved cysteine and the conserved F or W are not part of the CDR3 here.

v_call cdr3_aa
TRBV20-1 SQGRDSFYNEQF
TRBV5-1 ASSLAQIAGAEAF
TRBV4-2 ASSQAVVGLAGDTDTQY
TRBV9 ASSVGSLTDTQY
TRBV9 ASSPSIYGTRYNEQF
TRBV20-1 SARDVEQGAGEAF
TRBV12-3/TRBV12-4 ASRPATWGNTEAF
TRBV7-2 ASSLYTDTQY
TRBV5-1 ASKAGGSTDTQY
TRBV5-1 ASSTSGVQGETQY
TRBV5-4 ASSKSGSGFEQY
TRBV12-3/TRBV12-4 ASSPRTSGGVEQY
TRBV13 ASSLDGAVAGREGTDTQY
TRBV4-3 ASSHSSGQGGIEHT
TRBV4-1 ASSRGLAVTDTQY
TRBV10-3 TISDQIGLAGFYEQY
TRBV24-1 ATSDKFGGGQSGETQY
TRBV6-5 ASRPGLAGSYEQY
TRBV4-1 ASSRLGQLTDTQY
TRBV6-5 ASSPNTGLSYEQY
TRBV2 ASNEKPGTLYGYT
TRBV12-3/TRBV12-4 ASSAGLAGHRIYEQY
TRBV7-3 ASSSLTNGRDGELF
TRBV7-6 ASSFGDSYEQY
TRBV12-3/TRBV12-4 ASRVAGGPREQY
TRBV24-1 ATSDRNNLAGTRNEQF
TRBV29-1 SVDGRGPTDTQY
TRBV12-3/TRBV12-4 ASSLLAGLYEQY
TRBV7-8 ASSADRGNYGYT
TRBV20-1 SADSFERGVTEAF
TRBV11-3 ASSRNGQGVYEQY
TRBV20-1 SARPTGTRGEQY
TRBV19 ASSIRTTSYNEQF
TRBV20-1 SASHGGRATYEQY
TRBV5-1 ASSLGLAGIDEQY
TRBV24-1 ATSDYRGYEQY